These T cell receptor beta chains were read from a single sample in a study of immune heterogeneity within non-small cell lung tumors. TCRdb reprocessed the multiplex PCR reads via MiXCR and lists one record per CDR3 protein. The sample consists of some 10,000 distinct CDR3 sequences, 15% to 20% of them appearing once. Specimen: lung tumor tissue. The receptors originated from a man aged 35 to 55 with non-small cell lung cancer. Each CDR3 is given with its conserved first and last residue. The D gene is left open where the match is weak. Size is stated for part of the rows, as once, few or many counts, or as a class when the clone is expanded.

TRBJ2-7	TRBD2	medium-sized	TRBV3-1	TGTGCCAGCAGCCAAGATTCAGCGGGGGGGAGGGAGCAGTACTTC	CASSQDSAGGREQYF
TRBJ2-3	.	many	TRBV2	TGTGCCAGCAGTGAAGCGGGGGGCACAGATACGCAGTATTTT	CASSEAGGTDTQYF
TRBJ1-5	TRBD1	medium-sized	TRBV6-2/TRBV6-3	TGTGCCAGCAGTCGACAGGGGACTAGCAATCAGCCCCAGCATTTT	CASSRQGTSNQPQHF
TRBJ1-2	TRBD1	medium-sized	TRBV6-5	TGTGCCAGCAGTTACCGCCCCGGGACAGGCTTAAACTATGGCTACACCTTC	CASSYRPGTGLNYGYTF
TRBJ2-7	TRBD2	.	TRBV29-1	TGCAGCGGGCCTGGGGGGGGAGGGGTAACCTACGAGCAGGACTTC	CSGPGGGGVTYEQDF
TRBJ1-2	.	.	TRBV5-4	TGTGCCAGCAGCTTGGACAGGATCTATGGCTACACCTTC	CASSLDRIYGYTF
TRBJ2-5	.	medium-sized	TRBV4-1	TGCGCCAGCAGCCCGACCGGGCGATTCGACCCCCTAGAGACCCAGTACTTC	CASSPTGRFDPLETQYF
TRBJ1-6	.	medium-sized	TRBV5-1	TGCGCCAGCAGCTTACAGTCCCTAGGGAATTCACCCCTCCACTTT	CASSLQSLGNSPLHF
TRBJ1-1	TRBD1	medium-sized	TRBV27	TGTGCCAGCAGGGGACAGGGTTTGAACACTGAAGCTTTCTTT	CASRGQGLNTEAFF
TRBJ2-2	.	.	TRBV5-1	TGCGCCAGCTATAGCCGACGCGATGGCACCGGGGAGCTGTTTTTT	CASYSRRDGTGELFF
TRBJ1-1	.	.	TRBV19	TGTGCCAGTAGTCCTAGAAAGACAGACATGAACACTGAAGCTTTCTTT	CASSPRKTDMNTEAFF
TRBJ2-5	TRBD2	many	TRBV6-1	TGTGCCAGCACCCGAGGGACTAGCGGACAAGAGACCCAGTACTTC	CASTRGTSGQETQYF
TRBJ1-5	.	medium-sized	TRBV20-1	TGCAGTGCTACAGGAAGCAATCAGCCCCAGCATTTT	CSATGSNQPQHF
TRBJ2-2	.	medium-sized	TRBV3-1	TGTGCCAGCAGCCAAGATAAAGTAATCGGGGAGCTGTTTTTT	CASSQDKVIGELFF
TRBJ1-2	.	many	TRBV20-1	TGCAGTGCCTTAAGGGGGGGGGTTGACTATGGCTACACCTTC	CSALRGGVDYGYTF
TRBJ2-7	.	medium-sized	TRBV6-2/TRBV6-3	TGTGCCAGCAGTTACAGGGAAACCTACGAGCAGTACTTC	CASSYRETYEQYF
TRBJ1-1	.	many	TRBV3-1	TGTGCCAGCAGCCAATTCCGACAGGAAGCTTTCTTT	CASSQFRQEAFF
TRBJ2-3	.	many	TRBV7-6	TGTGCCAGCAGCTTAGCTGTGTCTGGTGCAGATACGCAGTATTTT	CASSLAVSGADTQYF
TRBJ2-2	.	.	TRBV20-1	TGCAGTGCTAGAGATTATGTCGGGGGGCAATGGGCCAGGGAGCTGTTTTTT	CSARDYVGGQWARELFF
TRBJ2-5	.	.	TRBV10-3	TGTGCCATCAGTGATGCCGAGGGGACCCAGTACTTC	CAISDAEGTQYF
TRBJ2-2	.	many	TRBV6-2/TRBV6-3	TGTGCTACAAACTCGGGGGCTAGCGGTTCCGGGGAGCTGTTTTTT	CATNSGASGSGELFF
TRBJ2-7	TRBD2	many	TRBV6-5	TGTGCCAGCAGTTACTCGCTACGGGAGGGTTCCTACGAGCAGTACTTC	CASSYSLREGSYEQYF
TRBJ1-1	.	many	TRBV10-3	TGTGCCATCAGTGACGGGGATTTTTCGGACACTGAAGCTTTCTTT	CAISDGDFSDTEAFF
TRBJ2-1	.	many	TRBV4-1	TGCGCCAGCAGCCAAGAAGATTTCCACAATGAGCAGTTCTTC	CASSQEDFHNEQFF
TRBJ2-7	.	few	TRBV2	TGTGCCAGCAGTTACACAGGGTTCGAGCAGTACTTC	CASSYTGFEQYF
TRBJ1-6	.	medium-sized	TRBV9	TGTGCCAGCAGCGTAGTCTTGGATTCACCCCTCCACTTT	CASSVVLDSPLHF
TRBJ2-3	.	many	TRBV6-1	TGTGCCAGCAGTATTGGGGTAGCGGAGGCCACAGATACGCAGTATTTT	CASSIGVAEATDTQYF
TRBJ2-1	.	many	TRBV6-1	TGTGCCAGCAGCAACAGTATCGGCGCGTACAATGAGCAGTTCTTC	CASSNSIGAYNEQFF
TRBJ1-2	TRBD1	medium-sized	TRBV6-6	TGTGCCAGCAGTTACACCGGACAGGGGGTTTTATATGGCTACACCTTC	CASSYTGQGVLYGYTF
TRBJ2-1	.	medium-sized	TRBV28	TGTGCCAGCAGTTTCAGCGAGACCTACAATGAGCAGTTCTTC	CASSFSETYNEQFF
TRBJ2-7	TRBD1	medium-sized	TRBV24-1	TGTGCCACCAGTGATATACCGGGACAGGGAGCGGAAGAGCAGTACTTC	CATSDIPGQGAEEQYF
TRBJ2-7	TRBD1	medium-sized	TRBV18	TGTGCCAGCGCGACAGGGAGCTACGAGCAGTACTTC	CASATGSYEQYF
TRBJ2-2	TRBD1	many	TRBV7-3	TGTGCCAGCAGCCAAATAGGGACAGACGGGGAGCTGTTTTTT	CASSQIGTDGELFF
TRBJ2-7	.	medium-sized	TRBV27	TGTGCCAGCAGTTCGTTCTCCTACGAGCAGTACTTC	CASSSFSYEQYF
TRBJ2-6	.	medium-sized	TRBV19	TGTGCCACTGATGGGGCTACTTCTGGGGCCAACGTCCTGACTTTC	CATDGATSGANVLTF
TRBJ2-7	.	few	TRBV5-6	TGTGCCAGCAGCTTGATACGGGATCGAAGGCTACTTTACGAGCAGTACTTC	CASSLIRDRRLLYEQYF
TRBJ2-3	TRBD2	many	TRBV6-4	TGTGCCAGCAGTGATTCTAGCGGGAGCGCAGATACGCAGTATTTT	CASSDSSGSADTQYF
TRBJ1-2	TRBD1	many	TRBV7-9	TGTGCCAGCAGCCCCGCGACCGGGACAGGCTATGGCTACACCTTC	CASSPATGTGYGYTF
TRBJ2-3	.	many	TRBV29-1	TGCAGCGTTGAGGACTCGACAGATACGCAGTATTTT	CSVEDSTDTQYF
TRBJ1-2	TRBD1	medium-sized	TRBV4-1	TGCGCCAGCAGCCTGTACGCCGGACAGGGATTAGGCTACACCTTC	CASSLYAGQGLGYTF
TRBJ2-1	.	.	TRBV5-6	TGTGCCAGCAGCTTTAGCGGAAGTTCCTACAATGAGCAGTTCTTC	CASSFSGSSYNEQFF
TRBJ2-7	TRBD1	many	TRBV29-1	TGCAGCGGGGGACAGGGGAATCACGAGCAGTACTTC	CSGGQGNHEQYF
TRBJ2-3	.	.	TRBV27	TGTGCCAGCAGTTTATTTTATTCCCCCCCCCCCCCAGATACGCAGTATTTT	CASSLFYSPPPPDTQYF
TRBJ1-1	.	many	TRBV9	TGTGCCAGCAGCGTAACGGGGGGCACTGAAGCTTTCTTT	CASSVTGGTEAFF
TRBJ1-1	.	many	TRBV4-3	TGCGCCAGCAGCCAAGATTTATGGGTCTTTGGTAACACTGAAGCTTTCTTT	CASSQDLWVFGNTEAFF
TRBJ2-3	TRBD2	medium-sized	TRBV2	TGTGCCAGCACCAAGGGACTAGCGGGCACAGATACGCAGTATTTT	CASTKGLAGTDTQYF
TRBJ2-7	.	medium-sized	TRBV11-2	TGTGCCAGCAGCTCACGGTGGATCGACCCGATGATGAACGAGCAGTACTTC	CASSSRWIDPMMNEQYF
TRBJ2-3	.	many	TRBV18	TGTGCCAGCTCACCCGTCGCTAGCACAGATACGCAGTATTTT	CASSPVASTDTQYF